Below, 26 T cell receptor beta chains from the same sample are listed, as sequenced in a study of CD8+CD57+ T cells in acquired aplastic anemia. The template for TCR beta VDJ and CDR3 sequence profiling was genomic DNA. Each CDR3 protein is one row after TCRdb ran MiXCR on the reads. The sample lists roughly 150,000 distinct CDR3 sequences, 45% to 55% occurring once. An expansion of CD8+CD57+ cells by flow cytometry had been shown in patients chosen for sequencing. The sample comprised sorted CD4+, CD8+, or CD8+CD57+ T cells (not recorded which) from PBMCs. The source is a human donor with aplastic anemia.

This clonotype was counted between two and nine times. The CDR3 here is CATSKGQGDGYTF. As DNA, the CDR3 is TGTGCCACCAGCAAAGGACAGGGCGATGGCTACACCTTC. V is TRBV15 and J is TRBJ1-2; 8 bases agree with TRBD1. CDR1 and CDR2 from the germline V gene are LNHNV and YYDKDF (reference sequence). The CDR3 spans 13 residues. Losses at the gene ends were 4 bases for V and 6 bases for J; bases not matched to a gene: 4.

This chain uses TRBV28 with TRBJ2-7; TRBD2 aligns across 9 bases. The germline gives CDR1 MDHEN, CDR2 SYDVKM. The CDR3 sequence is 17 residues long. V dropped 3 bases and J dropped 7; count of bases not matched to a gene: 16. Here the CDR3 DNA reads TGTGCCAGCAGTTTTGATATAAGGGTAGCGGGAGTGGGAGAGCAGTACTTC. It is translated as CASSFDIRVAGVGEQYF.

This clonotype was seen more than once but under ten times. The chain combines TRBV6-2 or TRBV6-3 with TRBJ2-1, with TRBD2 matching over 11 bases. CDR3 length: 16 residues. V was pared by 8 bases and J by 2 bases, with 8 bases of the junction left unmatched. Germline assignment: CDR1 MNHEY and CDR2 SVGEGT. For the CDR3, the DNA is TGTGCCAGCGACGACGCACTAGCGGGAGCCTACAATGAGCAGTTCTTC. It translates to CASDDALAGAYNEQFF.

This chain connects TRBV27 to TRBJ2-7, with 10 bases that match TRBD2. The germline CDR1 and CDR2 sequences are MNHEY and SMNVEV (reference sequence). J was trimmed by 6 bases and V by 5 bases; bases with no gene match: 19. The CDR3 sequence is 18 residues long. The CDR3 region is CASSPRSSGSLFLGEQYF. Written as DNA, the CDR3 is TGTGCCAGCAGTCCCCGGTCTAGCGGGAGTCTCTTTTTGGGCGAGCAGTACTTC.

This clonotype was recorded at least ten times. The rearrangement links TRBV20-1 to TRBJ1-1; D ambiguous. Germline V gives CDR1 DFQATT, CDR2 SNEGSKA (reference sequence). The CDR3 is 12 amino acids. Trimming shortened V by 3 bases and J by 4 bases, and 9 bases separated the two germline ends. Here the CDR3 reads CSARAAGTEAFF. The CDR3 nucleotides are TGCAGTGCTAGGGCAGCAGGCACTGAAGCTTTCTTT.

CDR3 protein: CASSRDTEQFF. In DNA form, the CDR3 reads TGTGCCAGCAGTCGGGACACCGAGCAGTTCTTC. V and J are TRBV7-8 and TRBJ2-7; D might be TRBD1 (6 bases). TRBJ2-1 matches the DNA end more closely, so the J call is doubtful. CDR1 is SGHVS, CDR2 FQNEAQ, per germline. This CDR3 comprises 11 residues.

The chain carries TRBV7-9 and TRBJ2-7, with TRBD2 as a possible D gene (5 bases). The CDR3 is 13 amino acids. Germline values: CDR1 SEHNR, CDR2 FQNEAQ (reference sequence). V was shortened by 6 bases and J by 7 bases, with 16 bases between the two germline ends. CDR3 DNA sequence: TGTGCCAGCAGGGTGGAGGTCTGGGAGGAGCAGTACTTC. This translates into CASRVEVWEEQYF.

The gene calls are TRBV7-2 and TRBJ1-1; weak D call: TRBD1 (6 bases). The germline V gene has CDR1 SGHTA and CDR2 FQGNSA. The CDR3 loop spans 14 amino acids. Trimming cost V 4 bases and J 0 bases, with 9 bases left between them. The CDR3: CASSWRGVNTEAFF. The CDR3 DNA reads TGTGCCAGCAGCTGGAGGGGGGTGAACACTGAAGCTTTCTTT. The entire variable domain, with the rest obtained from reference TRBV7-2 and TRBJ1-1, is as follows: GAGVSQSPSNKVTEKGKDVELRCDPISGHTALYWYRQSLGQGLEFLIYFQGNSAPDKSGLPSDRFSAERTGGSVSTLTIQRTQQEDSAVYLCASSWRGVNTEAFFGQGTRLTVV.

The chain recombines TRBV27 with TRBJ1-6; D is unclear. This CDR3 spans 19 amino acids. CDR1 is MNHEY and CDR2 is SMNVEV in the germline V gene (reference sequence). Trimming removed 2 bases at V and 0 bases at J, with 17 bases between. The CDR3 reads CASSLRFSFQSSYNSPLHF. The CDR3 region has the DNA TGTGCCAGCAGTTTAAGGTTTTCGTTCCAGAGCTCCTATAATTCACCCCTCCACTTT.

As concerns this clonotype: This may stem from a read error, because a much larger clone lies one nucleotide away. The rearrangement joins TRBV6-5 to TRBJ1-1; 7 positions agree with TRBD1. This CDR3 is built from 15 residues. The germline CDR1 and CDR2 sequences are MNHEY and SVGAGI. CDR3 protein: CASSYTGTANTEALF. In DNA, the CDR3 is TGTGCCAGCAGTTACACCGGGACAGCTAACACTGAAGCTCTCTTT.

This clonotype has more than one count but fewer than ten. CDR3 coding DNA: TGTGCCAGCAGTTCCCAGCCGAATAGCAATCAGCCCCAGCATTTT. Translating gives CASSSQPNSNQPQHF. This chain joins TRBV28 and TRBJ1-5; D call uncertain. V lost 4 bases, J lost 0 bases, and 10 bases lay in between. The CDR3 extends over 15 amino acids. Germline CDR1 is MDHEN and CDR2 is SYDVKM.

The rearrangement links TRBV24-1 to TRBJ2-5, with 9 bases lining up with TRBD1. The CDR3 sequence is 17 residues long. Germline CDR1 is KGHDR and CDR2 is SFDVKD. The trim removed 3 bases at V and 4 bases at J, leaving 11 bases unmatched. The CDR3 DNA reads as TGTGCCACCAGTGATCCCCTCCCCGGGACAGGGCGAGAGACCCAGTACTTC. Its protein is CATSDPLPGTGRETQYF.

Written as DNA, the CDR3 is TGTGCCAGCAGCTCTATCGGACTAGCGGGGCTAGAGACCCAGTACTTC. Translating gives CASSSIGLAGLETQYF. The chain links TRBV7-9 to TRBJ2-5; TRBD2 aligns across 12 bases. The CDR3 extends over 16 amino acids. Germline V gives CDR1 SEHNR, CDR2 FQNEAQ (reference sequence). The junction had 7 bases not matched to a gene; V was cut back by 4 bases and J by 4 bases.

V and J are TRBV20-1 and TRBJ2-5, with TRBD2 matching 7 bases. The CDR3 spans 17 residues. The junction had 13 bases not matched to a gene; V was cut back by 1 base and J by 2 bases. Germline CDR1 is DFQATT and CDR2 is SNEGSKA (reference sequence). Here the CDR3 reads CSARVVSGFTLQETQYF. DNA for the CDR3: TGCAGTGCTAGAGTGGTTAGCGGGTTTACATTGCAAGAGACCCAGTACTTC.

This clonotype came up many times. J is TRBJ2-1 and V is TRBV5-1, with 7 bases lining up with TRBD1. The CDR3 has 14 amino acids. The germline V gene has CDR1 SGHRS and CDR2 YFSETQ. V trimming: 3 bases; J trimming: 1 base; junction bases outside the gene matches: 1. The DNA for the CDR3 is TGCGCCAGCAGCTCGGGACAGTCCTACAATGAGCAGTTCTTC. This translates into CASSSGQSYNEQFF.

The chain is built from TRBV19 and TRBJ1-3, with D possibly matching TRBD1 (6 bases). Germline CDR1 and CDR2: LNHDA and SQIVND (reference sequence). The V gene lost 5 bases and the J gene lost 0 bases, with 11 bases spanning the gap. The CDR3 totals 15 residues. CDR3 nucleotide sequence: TGTGCCAGTAGTCGACAGGCCAACTCTGGAAACACCATATATTTT. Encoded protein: CASSRQANSGNTIYF. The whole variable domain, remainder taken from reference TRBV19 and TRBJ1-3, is DGGITQSPKYLFRKEGQNVTLSCEQNLNHDAMYWYRQDPGQGLRLIYYSQIVNDFQKGDIAEGYSVSREKKESFPLTVTSAQKNPTAFYLCASSRQANSGNTIYFGEGSWLTVV.

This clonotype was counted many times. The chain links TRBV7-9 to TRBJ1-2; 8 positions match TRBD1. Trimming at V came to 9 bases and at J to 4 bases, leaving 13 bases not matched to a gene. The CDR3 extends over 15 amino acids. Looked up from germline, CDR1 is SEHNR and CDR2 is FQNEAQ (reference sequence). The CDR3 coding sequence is TGTGCCAGTCAGTCCGACAGGGGTAATGGCTATGGCTACACCTTC. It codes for CASQSDRGNGYGYTF. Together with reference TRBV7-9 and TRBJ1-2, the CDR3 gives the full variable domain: DTGVSQNPRHKITKRGQNVTFRCDPISEHNRLYWYRQTLGQGPEFLTYFQNEAQLEKSRLLSDRFSAERPKGSFSTLEIQRTEQGDSAMYLCASQSDRGNGYGYTFGSGTRLTVV.

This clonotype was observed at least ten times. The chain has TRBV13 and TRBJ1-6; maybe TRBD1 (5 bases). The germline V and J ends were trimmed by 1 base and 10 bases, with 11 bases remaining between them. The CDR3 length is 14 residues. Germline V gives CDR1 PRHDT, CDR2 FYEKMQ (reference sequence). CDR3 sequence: CASSLAGSKSPLHF. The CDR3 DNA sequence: TGTGCCAGCAGCTTAGCAGGGAGTAAGTCACCCCTCCACTTT.

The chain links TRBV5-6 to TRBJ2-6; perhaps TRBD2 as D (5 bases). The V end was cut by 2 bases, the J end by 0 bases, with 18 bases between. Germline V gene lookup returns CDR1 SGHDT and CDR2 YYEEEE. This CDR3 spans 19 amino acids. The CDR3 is CASSFGGRGSLSGANVLTF. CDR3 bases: TGTGCCAGCAGCTTTGGAGGCAGAGGGTCGCTCTCTGGGGCCAACGTCCTGACTTTC. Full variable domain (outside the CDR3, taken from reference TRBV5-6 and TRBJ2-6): DAGVTQSPTHLIKTRGQQVTLRCSPKSGHDTVSWYQQALGQGPQFIFQYYEEEERQRGNFPDRFSGHQFPNYSSELNVNALLLGDSALYLCASSFGGRGSLSGANVLTFGAGSRLTVL.

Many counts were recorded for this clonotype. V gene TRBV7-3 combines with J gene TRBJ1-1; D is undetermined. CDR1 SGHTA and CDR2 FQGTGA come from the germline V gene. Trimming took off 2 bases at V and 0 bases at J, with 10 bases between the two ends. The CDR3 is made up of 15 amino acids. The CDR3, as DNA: TGTGCCAGCAGCTTATTGGTCAGGCTGAACACTGAAGCTTTCTTT. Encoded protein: CASSLLVRLNTEAFF.

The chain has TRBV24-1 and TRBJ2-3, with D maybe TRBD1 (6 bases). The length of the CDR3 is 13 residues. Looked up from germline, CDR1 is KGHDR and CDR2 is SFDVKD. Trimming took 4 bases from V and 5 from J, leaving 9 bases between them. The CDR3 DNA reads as TGTGCCACCAGTGACCCGGGACAAGATACGCAGTATTTT. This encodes CATSDPGQDTQYF.

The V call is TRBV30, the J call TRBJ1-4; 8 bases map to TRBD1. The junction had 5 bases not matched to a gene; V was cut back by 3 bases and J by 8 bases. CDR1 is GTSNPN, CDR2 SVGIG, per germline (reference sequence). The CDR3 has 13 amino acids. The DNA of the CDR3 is TGTGCCTGGAGCGGGACAGGAGTAGAAAAACTGTTTTTT. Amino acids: CAWSGTGVEKLFF.

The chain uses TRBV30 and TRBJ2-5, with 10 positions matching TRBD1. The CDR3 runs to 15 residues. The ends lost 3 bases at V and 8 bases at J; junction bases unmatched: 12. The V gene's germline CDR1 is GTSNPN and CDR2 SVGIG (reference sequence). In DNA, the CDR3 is TGTGCCTGGAGCCGGCCGGGACAGGGGCCTAAAACCCAGTACTTC. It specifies CAWSRPGQGPKTQYF.

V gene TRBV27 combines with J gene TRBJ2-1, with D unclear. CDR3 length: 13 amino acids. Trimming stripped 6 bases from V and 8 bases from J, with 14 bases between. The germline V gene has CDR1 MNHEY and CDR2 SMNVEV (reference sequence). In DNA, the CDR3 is TGTGCCAGCAGCTCGGGCGGATTGTATGAGCAGTTCTTC. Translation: CASSSGGLYEQFF.

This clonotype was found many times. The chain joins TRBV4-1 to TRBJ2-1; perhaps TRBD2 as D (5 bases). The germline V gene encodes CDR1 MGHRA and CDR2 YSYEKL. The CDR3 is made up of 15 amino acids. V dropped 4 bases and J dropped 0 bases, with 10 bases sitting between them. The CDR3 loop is CASSRRADSYNEQFF. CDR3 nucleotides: TGCGCCAGCAGCCGGCGGGCCGACTCCTACAATGAGCAGTTCTTC.

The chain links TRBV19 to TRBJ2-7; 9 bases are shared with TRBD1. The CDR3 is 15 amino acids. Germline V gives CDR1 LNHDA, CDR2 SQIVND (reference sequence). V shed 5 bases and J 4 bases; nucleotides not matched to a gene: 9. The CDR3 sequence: CASSARTGTGYEQYF. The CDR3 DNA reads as TGTGCCAGTAGTGCAAGAACCGGGACAGGGTACGAGCAGTACTTC.